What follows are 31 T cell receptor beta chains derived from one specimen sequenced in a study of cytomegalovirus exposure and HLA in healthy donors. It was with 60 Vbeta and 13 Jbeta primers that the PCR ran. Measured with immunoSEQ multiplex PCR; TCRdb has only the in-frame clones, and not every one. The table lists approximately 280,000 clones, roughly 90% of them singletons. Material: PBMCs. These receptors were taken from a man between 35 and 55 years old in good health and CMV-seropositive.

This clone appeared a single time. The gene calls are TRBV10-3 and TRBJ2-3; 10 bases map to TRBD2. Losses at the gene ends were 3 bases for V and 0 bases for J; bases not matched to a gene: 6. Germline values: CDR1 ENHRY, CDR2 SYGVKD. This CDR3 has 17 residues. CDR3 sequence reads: CAISDRGLAESTDTQYF. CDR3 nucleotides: TGTGCCATCAGTGACCGCGGACTAGCGGAGAGCACAGATACGCAGTATTTT.

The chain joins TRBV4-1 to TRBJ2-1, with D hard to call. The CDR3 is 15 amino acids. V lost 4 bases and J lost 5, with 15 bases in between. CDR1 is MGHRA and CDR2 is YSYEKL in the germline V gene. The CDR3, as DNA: TGCGCCAGCAGCCGCGTCAGCGTCCGAGACAATGAGCAGTTCTTC. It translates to CASSRVSVRDNEQFF.

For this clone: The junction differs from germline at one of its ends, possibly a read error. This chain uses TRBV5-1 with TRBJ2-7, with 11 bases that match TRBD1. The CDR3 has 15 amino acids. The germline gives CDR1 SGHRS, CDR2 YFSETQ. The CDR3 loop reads CVSSLVGTGGYEQYF. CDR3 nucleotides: TGCGTCAGCAGCTTGGTGGGGACAGGGGGCTACGAGCAGTACTTC.

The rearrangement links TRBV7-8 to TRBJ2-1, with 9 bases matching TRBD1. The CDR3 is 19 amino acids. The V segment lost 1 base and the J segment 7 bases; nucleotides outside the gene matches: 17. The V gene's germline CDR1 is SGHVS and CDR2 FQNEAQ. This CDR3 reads CASSLDAGQGLSGYNEQFF. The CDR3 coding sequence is TGTGCCAGCAGCTTAGATGCGGGACAGGGACTTAGCGGGTATAATGAGCAGTTCTTC. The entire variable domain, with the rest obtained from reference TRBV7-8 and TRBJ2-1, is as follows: GAGVSQSPRYKVAKRGQDVALRCDPISGHVSLFWYQQALGQGPEFLTYFQNEAQLDKSGLPSDRFFAERPEGSVSTLKIQRTQQEDSAVYLCASSLDAGQGLSGYNEQFFGPGTRLTVL.

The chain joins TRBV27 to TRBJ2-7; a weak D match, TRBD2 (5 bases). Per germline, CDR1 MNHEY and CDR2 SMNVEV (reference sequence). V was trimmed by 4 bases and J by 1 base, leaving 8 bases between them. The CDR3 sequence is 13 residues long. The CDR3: CASSSAGSYEQYF. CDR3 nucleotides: TGTGCCAGCAGTTCCGCGGGTTCCTACGAGCAGTACTTC.

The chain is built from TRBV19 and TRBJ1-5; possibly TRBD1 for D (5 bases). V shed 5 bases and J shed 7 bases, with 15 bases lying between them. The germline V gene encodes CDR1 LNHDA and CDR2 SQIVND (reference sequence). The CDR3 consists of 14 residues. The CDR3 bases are TGTGCCAGTAGTGCGGGGCAGGGCTACCAGCCCCAGCATTTT. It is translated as CASSAGQGYQPQHF.

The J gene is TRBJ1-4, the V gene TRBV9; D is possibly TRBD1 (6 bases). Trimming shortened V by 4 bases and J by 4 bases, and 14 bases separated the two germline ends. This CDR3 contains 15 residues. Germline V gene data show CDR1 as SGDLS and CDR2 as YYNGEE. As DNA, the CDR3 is TGTGCCAGCAGCTTAACAGGGTGGGGTAATGAAAAACTGTTTTTT. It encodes CASSLTGWGNEKLFF.

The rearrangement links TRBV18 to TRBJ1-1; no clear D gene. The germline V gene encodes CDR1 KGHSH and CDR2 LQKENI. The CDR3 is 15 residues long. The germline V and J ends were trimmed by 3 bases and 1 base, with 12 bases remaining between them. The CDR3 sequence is CASSPSREGNTEAFF. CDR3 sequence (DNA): TGTGCCAGCTCACCTAGCCGGGAAGGGAACACTGAAGCTTTCTTT.

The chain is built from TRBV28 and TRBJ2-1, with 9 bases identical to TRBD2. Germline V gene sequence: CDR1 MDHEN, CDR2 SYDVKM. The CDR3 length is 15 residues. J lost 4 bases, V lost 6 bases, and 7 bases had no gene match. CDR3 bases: TGTGCCAGCAGCCCGAGGCTAGCGGGATACAATGAGCAGTTCTTC. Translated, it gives CASSPRLAGYNEQFF.

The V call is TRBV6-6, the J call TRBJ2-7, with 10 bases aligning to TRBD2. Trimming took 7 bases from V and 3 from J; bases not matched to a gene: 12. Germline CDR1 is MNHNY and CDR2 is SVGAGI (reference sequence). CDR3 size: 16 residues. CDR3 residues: CASTPLGLAGVYEQYF. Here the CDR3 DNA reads TGTGCCAGCACCCCACTCGGGCTAGCGGGAGTCTACGAGCAGTACTTC.

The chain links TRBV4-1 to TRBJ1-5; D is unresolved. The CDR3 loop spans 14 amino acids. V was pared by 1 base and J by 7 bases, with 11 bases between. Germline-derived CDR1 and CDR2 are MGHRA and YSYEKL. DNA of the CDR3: TGCGCCAGCAGCCAAGTTTTGGGAGACCAGCCCCAGCATTTT. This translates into CASSQVLGDQPQHF.

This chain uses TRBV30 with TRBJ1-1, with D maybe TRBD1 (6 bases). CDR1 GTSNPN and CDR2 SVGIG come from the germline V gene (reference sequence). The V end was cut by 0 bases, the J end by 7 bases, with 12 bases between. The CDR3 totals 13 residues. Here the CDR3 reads CAWSVTGWIEAFF. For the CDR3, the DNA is TGTGCCTGGAGTGTTACAGGGTGGATTGAAGCTTTCTTT.

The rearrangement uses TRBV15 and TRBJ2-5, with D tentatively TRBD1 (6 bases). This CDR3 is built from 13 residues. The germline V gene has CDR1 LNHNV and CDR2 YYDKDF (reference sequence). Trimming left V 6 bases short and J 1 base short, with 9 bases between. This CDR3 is CATRRTAQETQYF. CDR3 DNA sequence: TGTGCCACCAGGAGGACAGCCCAAGAGACCCAGTACTTC.

The CDR3 loop is CSVVGTLGGYNEQFF. CDR3 DNA: TGCAGCGTTGTAGGAACCTTGGGGGGCTACAATGAGCAGTTCTTC. The chain couples TRBV29-1 to TRBJ2-1, with a possible D match to TRBD2 (6 bases). V was clipped by 4 bases and J by 3 bases, with 16 bases between them. Germline V lookup: CDR1 SQVTM, CDR2 ANQGSEA. The CDR3 has 15 residues.

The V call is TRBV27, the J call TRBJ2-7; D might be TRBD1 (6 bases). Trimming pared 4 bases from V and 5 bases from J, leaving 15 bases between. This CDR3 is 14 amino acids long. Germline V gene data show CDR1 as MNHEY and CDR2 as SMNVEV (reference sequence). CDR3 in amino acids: CASSWTAQTHEQYF. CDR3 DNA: TGTGCCAGCAGTTGGACAGCCCAGACCCACGAGCAGTACTTC.

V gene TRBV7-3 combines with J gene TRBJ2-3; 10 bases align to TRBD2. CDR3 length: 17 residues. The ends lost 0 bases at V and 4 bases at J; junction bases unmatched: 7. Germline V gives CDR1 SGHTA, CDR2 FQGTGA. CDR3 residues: CASSLTLAGIGADTQYF. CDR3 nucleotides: TGTGCCAGCAGCTTAACACTAGCGGGAATTGGGGCAGATACGCAGTATTTT.

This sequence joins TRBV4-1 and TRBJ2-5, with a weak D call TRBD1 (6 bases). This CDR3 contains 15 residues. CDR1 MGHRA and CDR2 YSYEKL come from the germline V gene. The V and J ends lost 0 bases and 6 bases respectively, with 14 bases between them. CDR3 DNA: TGCGCCAGCAGCCAAGATGGTCAGGGGATGAAGACCCAGTACTTC. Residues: CASSQDGQGMKTQYF.

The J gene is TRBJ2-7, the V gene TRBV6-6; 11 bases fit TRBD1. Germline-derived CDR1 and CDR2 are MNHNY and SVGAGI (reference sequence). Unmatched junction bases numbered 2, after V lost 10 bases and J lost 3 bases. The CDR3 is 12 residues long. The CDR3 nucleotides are TGTGCCACCGGGACAGGGGGCTACGAGCAGTACTTC. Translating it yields CATGTGGYEQYF.

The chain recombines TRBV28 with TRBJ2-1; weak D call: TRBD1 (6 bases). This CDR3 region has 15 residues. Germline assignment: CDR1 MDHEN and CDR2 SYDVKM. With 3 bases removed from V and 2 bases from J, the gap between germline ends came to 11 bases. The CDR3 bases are TGTGCCAGCAGTTTCAGGACAGCCACCTACAATGAGCAGTTCTTC. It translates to CASSFRTATYNEQFF.

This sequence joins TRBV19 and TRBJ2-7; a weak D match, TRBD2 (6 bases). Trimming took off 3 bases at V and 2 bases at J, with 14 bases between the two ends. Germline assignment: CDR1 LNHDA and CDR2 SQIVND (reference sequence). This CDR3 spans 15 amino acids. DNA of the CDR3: TGTGCCAGTAGTATTCGAATAGCGGCCGCCTACGAGCAGTACTTC. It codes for CASSIRIAAAYEQYF.

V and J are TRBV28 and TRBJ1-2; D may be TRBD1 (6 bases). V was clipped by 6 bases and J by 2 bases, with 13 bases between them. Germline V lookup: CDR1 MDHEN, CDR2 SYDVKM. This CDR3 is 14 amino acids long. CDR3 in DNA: TGTGCCAGCAGACCCTGGACAGTAAACTATGGCTACACCTTC. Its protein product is CASRPWTVNYGYTF.

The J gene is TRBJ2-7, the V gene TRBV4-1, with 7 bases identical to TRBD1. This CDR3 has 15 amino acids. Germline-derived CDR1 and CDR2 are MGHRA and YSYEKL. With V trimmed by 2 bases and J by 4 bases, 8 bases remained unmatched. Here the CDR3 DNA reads TGCGCCAGCAGCCAACAGACAGGGACCATATACGAGCAGTACTTC. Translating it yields CASSQQTGTIYEQYF.

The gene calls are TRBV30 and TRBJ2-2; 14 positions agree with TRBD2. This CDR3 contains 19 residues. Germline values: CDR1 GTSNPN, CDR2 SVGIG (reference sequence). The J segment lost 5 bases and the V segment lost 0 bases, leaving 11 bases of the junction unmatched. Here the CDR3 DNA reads TGTGCCTGGAGTGTACTACCCGGGACTAGCGGGAGCTTGACCGGGGAGCTGTTTTTT. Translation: CAWSVLPGTSGSLTGELFF.

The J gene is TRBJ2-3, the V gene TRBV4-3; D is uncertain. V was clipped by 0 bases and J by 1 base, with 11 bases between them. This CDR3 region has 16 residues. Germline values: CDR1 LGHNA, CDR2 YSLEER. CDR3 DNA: TGCGCCAGCAGCCAAGAGGTCTCACCAGGCACAGATACGCAGTATTTT. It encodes CASSQEVSPGTDTQYF.

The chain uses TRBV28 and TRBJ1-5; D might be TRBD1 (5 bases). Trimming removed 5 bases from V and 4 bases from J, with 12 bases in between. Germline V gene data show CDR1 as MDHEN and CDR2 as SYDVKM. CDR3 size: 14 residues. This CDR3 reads CASSIGGGNQPQHF. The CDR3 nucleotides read TGTGCCAGCAGTATCGGGGGGGGGAATCAGCCCCAGCATTTT.

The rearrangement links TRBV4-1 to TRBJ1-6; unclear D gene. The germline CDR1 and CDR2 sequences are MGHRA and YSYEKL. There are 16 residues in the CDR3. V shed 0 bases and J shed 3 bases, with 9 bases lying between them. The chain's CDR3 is CASSQDPGIYNSPLHF. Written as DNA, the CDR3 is TGCGCCAGCAGCCAAGATCCGGGGATCTATAATTCACCCCTCCACTTT.

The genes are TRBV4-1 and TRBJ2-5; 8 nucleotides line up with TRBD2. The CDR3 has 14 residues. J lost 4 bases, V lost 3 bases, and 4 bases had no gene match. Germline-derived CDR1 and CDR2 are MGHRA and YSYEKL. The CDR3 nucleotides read TGCGCCAGCAGCCAGGAGGGACTAGTAGAGACCCAGTACTTC. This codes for CASSQEGLVETQYF.

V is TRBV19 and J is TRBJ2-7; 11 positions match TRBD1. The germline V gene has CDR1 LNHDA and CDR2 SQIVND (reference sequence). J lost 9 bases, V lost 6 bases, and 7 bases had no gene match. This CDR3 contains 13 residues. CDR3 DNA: TGTGCCAGTAGGCCAGGACAGGGGGCGTTGCAGTACTTC. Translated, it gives CASRPGQGALQYF.

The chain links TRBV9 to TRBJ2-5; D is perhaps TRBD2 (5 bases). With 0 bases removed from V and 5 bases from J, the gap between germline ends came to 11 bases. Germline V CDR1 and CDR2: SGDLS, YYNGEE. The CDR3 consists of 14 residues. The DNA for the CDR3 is TGTGCCAGCAGCGTAGAGCCTAGCACGGAGACCCAGTACTTC. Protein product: CASSVEPSTETQYF.

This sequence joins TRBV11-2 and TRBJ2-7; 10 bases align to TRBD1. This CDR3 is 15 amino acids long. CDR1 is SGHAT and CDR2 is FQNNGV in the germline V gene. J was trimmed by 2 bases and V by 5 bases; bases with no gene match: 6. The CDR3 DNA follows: TGTGCCAGCAGCATAAGACAGGGGGCTACCTACGAGCAGTACTTC. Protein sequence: CASSIRQGATYEQYF.

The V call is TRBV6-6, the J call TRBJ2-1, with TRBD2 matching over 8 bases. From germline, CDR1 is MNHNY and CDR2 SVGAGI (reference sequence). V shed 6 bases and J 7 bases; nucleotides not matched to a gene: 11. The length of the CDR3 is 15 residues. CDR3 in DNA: TGTGCCAGCAGAGACCTAGCGGGCTTGGGGAATGAGCAGTTCTTC. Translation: CASRDLAGLGNEQFF.